The 17 T cell receptor beta chains reported below all come from one sample, sequenced in a study of cytomegalovirus exposure and HLA in healthy donors (TCRdb year 2017). Libraries were prepared through the immunoSEQ multiplex PCR assay. For the multiplex PCR, a mixture combining 60 forward primers for TCR Vbeta segments and 13 reverse primers for TCR Jbeta segments was used. The source is immuneACCESS, and TCRdb retained only in-frame sequences with V and J called. Part of the clones is not carried over; for the studies checked, unresolved V genes explain less than half of this, and the remainder is unexplained. This sample lists 130,000 to 150,000 clones; around four fifths were detected once. The top ten clones comprise around a tenth of the sample. Material: PBMCs. These receptors were obtained from a woman aged 55-70 years in good health and CMV-seropositive.

The chain carries TRBV28 and TRBJ2-7, with 7 bases matching TRBD2. CDR1 MDHEN and CDR2 SYDVKM come from the germline V gene. The trim removed 7 bases at V and 0 bases at J, leaving 6 bases unmatched. The CDR3 runs 14 residues. For the CDR3, the DNA is TGTGCCAGCACCGATGGACTAGGCTCCTACGAGCAGTACTTC. Translated, it gives CASTDGLGSYEQYF.

The CDR3 reads CASSYYRGANNQPQHF. CDR3 bases: TGTGCCAGCAGTTACTACAGGGGGGCTAACAATCAGCCCCAGCATTTT. V and J are TRBV6-6 and TRBJ1-5; 8 positions agree with TRBD1. V trimming: 1 base; J trimming: 3 bases; junction bases outside the gene matches: 5. There are 16 residues in the CDR3. Germline CDR1 MNHNY, CDR2 SVGAGI (reference sequence).

This clone was seen a few times. V gene TRBV6-5 combines with J gene TRBJ2-7; D gene ambiguous. CDR3 length equals 11 residues. The germline gives CDR1 MNHEY, CDR2 SVGAGI. V lost 4 bases, J lost 3 bases, and 4 bases lay in between. The CDR3: CASSSHYEQYF. The CDR3 DNA follows: TGTGCCAGCAGTTCACACTACGAGCAGTACTTC.

The chain recombines TRBV5-1 with TRBJ2-1, with 7 bases that match TRBD2. The CDR3 spans 15 residues. After removal of 0 bases from V and 9 bases from J, the junction contained 9 bases not matched to a gene. Germline CDR1 and CDR2: SGHRS and YFSETQ. CDR3 sequence (DNA): TGCGCCAGCAGCTTGGGGGCGGGAGTGGGGATTGAGCAGTTCTTC. Translated, it gives CASSLGAGVGIEQFF.

This clone was seen just once. J is TRBJ1-1 and V is TRBV19; D might be TRBD1 (6 bases). This CDR3 comprises 15 residues. The V gene's germline CDR1 is LNHDA and CDR2 SQIVND (reference sequence). V gave up 3 bases and J gave up 0 bases, with 11 bases separating them. The CDR3 DNA reads TGTGCCAGTAGTATTGGGAACAGGGTGAACACTGAAGCTTTCTTT. It specifies CASSIGNRVNTEAFF.

The chain joins TRBV30 to TRBJ1-1; D is undetermined. Looked up from germline, CDR1 is GTSNPN and CDR2 is SVGIG (reference sequence). The CDR3 loop spans 11 amino acids. The V and J ends lost 4 bases and 8 bases respectively, with 11 bases between them. The CDR3 region has the DNA TGTGCCTGGACCCGCCAGGCCGAAGCTTTCTTT. It codes for CAWTRQAEAFF.

The V call is TRBV25-1, the J call TRBJ1-4; D perhaps matches TRBD1 (5 bases). Per the germline V gene, CDR1 is MGHDK and CDR2 is SYGVNS. V was pared by 1 base and J by 8 bases, with 11 bases between. CDR3 length: 14 residues. Here the CDR3 reads CASSEFGGNEKLFF. In DNA, the CDR3 is TGTGCCAGCAGTGAATTTGGGGGGAACGAAAAACTGTTTTTT.

This chain uses TRBV11-2 with TRBJ2-1, with 7 bases identical to TRBD2. V shed 4 bases and J 8 bases; nucleotides not matched to a gene: 11. The germline CDR1 and CDR2 sequences are SGHAT and FQNNGV. The CDR3 extends over 15 amino acids. As DNA, the CDR3 is TGTGCCAGCAGCTCCCTAGGACTAGAAGAATATGAGCAGTTCTTC. Amino acids: CASSSLGLEEYEQFF.

The V and J genes are TRBV4-1 and TRBJ1-2; possibly TRBD1 for D (6 bases). Germline V gene sequence: CDR1 MGHRA, CDR2 YSYEKL. Trimming cost V 3 bases and J 6 bases, with 26 bases left between them. There are 18 residues in the CDR3. The CDR3 coding sequence is TGCGCCAGCAGCCACTCCCATGGGAGCCAGGGGACCATCGATGGCTACACCTTC. The encoded protein is CASSHSHGSQGTIDGYTF.

The CDR3 reads CASGGRIYQPQHF. DNA of the CDR3: TGTGCCAGCGGAGGGAGGATATATCAGCCCCAGCATTTT. The chain combines TRBV28 with TRBJ1-5; D not certain. The V gene lost 8 bases and the J gene lost 5 bases, with 13 bases spanning the gap. Germline values: CDR1 MDHEN, CDR2 SYDVKM. The CDR3 is made up of 13 amino acids. Looking up the rest from reference TRBV28 and TRBJ1-5 gives the full variable domain: DVKVTQSSRYLVKRTGEKVFLECVQDMDHENMFWYRQDPGLGLRLIYFSYDVKMKEKGDIPEGYSVSREKKERFSLILESASTNQTSMYLCASGGRIYQPQHFGDGTRLSIL.

The chain recombines TRBV18 with TRBJ2-5, with D tentatively TRBD2 (7 bases). The CDR3 loop spans 14 amino acids. CDR1 is KGHSH, CDR2 LQKENI, per germline. V was trimmed by 0 bases and J by 4 bases, leaving 9 bases between them. CDR3: CASSPPGGGETQYF. The DNA of the CDR3 is TGTGCCAGCTCACCACCGGGAGGGGGAGAGACCCAGTACTTC.

The rearrangement links TRBV5-6 to TRBJ2-7, with D possibly TRBD1 on 7 matching bases. This CDR3 has 18 residues. With 0 bases removed from V and 3 bases from J, the gap between germline ends came to 22 bases. Germline lookup yields CDR1 SGHDT and CDR2 YYEEEE. CDR3 nucleotides: TGTGCCAGCAGCTTGGCCGTTTCGGCGGGACAGTGGGACTACGAGCAGTACTTC. This sequence encodes CASSLAVSAGQWDYEQYF.

About this clone: A read error may account for a junction end that differs from germline. The chain joins TRBV7-7 to TRBJ2-1; 16 nucleotides match TRBD2. The CDR3 is made up of 17 amino acids. CDR1 and CDR2 from the germline V gene are SSHAT and FNYEAQ (reference sequence). The CDR3 DNA is TGTGCTAGCAGCCCGGGACTAGCGGGAGGGCCCTACAATGAGCAGTTCTTC. Its translation: CASSPGLAGGPYNEQFF.

V gene TRBV7-2 combines with J gene TRBJ2-5, with D possibly being TRBD1 (6 bases). The J call may be mistaken, given a closer DNA end match to TRBJ2-7. The CDR3 sequence is 15 residues long. Germline V gene lookup returns CDR1 SGHTA and CDR2 FQGNSA. CDR3 in amino acids: CASSSTGLSSYEQYF. CDR3 DNA: TGTGCCAGCAGCTCGACAGGTCTAAGCTCCTACGAGCAGTACTTC.

The genes are TRBV5-6 and TRBJ2-1, with 8 nucleotides matching TRBD2. CDR3 length: 12 amino acids. V lost 5 bases to trimming and J lost 6 bases; unmatched junction nucleotides: 1. From germline, CDR1 is SGHDT and CDR2 YYEEEE. The CDR3 protein is CASRGLVNEQFF. Written as DNA, the CDR3 is TGTGCCAGCAGGGGACTAGTCAATGAGCAGTTCTTC.

The chain carries TRBV30 and TRBJ2-1; D possibly corresponds to TRBD1 (6 bases). The CDR3 loop spans 16 amino acids. The germline V gene encodes CDR1 GTSNPN and CDR2 SVGIG (reference sequence). The germline V and J ends were trimmed by 1 base and 0 bases, with 13 bases remaining between them. The CDR3 bases are TGTGCCTGGAGTGCCTACAGGGACAACTCCTACAATGAGCAGTTCTTC. Protein product: CAWSAYRDNSYNEQFF.

The CDR3 sequence: CASSPRQGQTNEQFF. In DNA, the CDR3 is TGCGCCAGCAGTCCTAGACAGGGTCAAACTAATGAGCAGTTCTTC. The chain recombines TRBV5-1 with TRBJ2-1; 7 bases line up with TRBD1. The CDR3 totals 15 residues. After removal of 5 bases from V and 7 bases from J, the junction contained 12 bases not matched to a gene. Germline V gene sequence: CDR1 SGHRS, CDR2 YFSETQ.